The 23 T cell receptor beta chains listed next were all sequenced from one sample in a study of T cells in women clearing cervical HPV infection. Method: immunoSEQ multiplex PCR; TCRdb's copy keeps in-frame clones and lacks some. The listing contains 42,000 or so clones. Sequenced material: blood buffy coat. Receptors were obtained from a woman aged 18 to 75 with a cervical HPV16 infection that either progressed to CIN3+ or cleared (not recorded which).

Details on this clone: The CDR3 end is not reached by the read, which stops 3 residues before it; the germline J gene fills it in. The V and J genes are TRBV4-1 and TRBJ1-1; tentatively, D is TRBD1 (5 bases). The CDR3 has 13 residues. Germline V gives CDR1 MGHRA, CDR2 YSYEKL. CDR3 protein: CASSLESQGIAFF. CDR3 bases read: TGCGCCAGCAGCCTTGAAAGTCAGGGAATA.

Points on this clone: The read is 3 residues too short to cover the CDR3 end, so that end is filled in from the germline J gene. The chain uses TRBV5-1 and TRBJ1-1; unclear D gene. V gave up 4 bases and J gave up 2 bases, with 15 bases separating them. Germline V CDR1 and CDR2: SGHRS, YFSETQ. The CDR3 runs 15 residues. The sequenced CDR3 bases are TGCGCCAGCAGCCCGAGGGCATCAACAAACACTGAA. It codes for CASSPRASTNTE. In full, the CDR3 is CASSPRASTNTEAFF.

Comment on this clone: Read data end 3 residues before the CDR3 end; the end is taken from the germline J gene. V and J are TRBV6-1 and TRBJ1-1; perhaps TRBD1 as D (5 bases). The CDR3 extends over 13 amino acids. The germline CDR1 and CDR2 sequences are MNHNS and SASEGT. Trimming left V 2 bases short and J 4 bases short, with 8 bases between. CDR3 DNA, as far as it was read: TGTGCCAGCAGTGAACCGACAGCCACTGAA. Amino acid sequence: CASSEPTATE. The full CDR3 reads CASSEPTATEAFF.

A word on this clone: The read comes to an end 3 residues before the CDR3 does, leaving the germline J gene to fill in the end. The V gene is TRBV20-1, the J gene TRBJ2-2; 7 bases are a match to TRBD2. This CDR3 has 14 amino acids. Trimming at V came to 0 bases and at J to 7 bases, leaving 5 bases not matched to a gene. The germline CDR1 and CDR2 sequences are DFQATT and SNEGSKA (reference sequence). The sequenced CDR3 bases are TGCAGTGCTAGAGATGCGGGGGACCACGGGGAG. Residues: CSARDAGDHGE. From start to end, the CDR3 is CSARDAGDHGELFF.

Points on this clone: The CDR3 extends 3 residues past the end of the read, so its final part is completed from the germline J gene. The chain is built from TRBV11-2 and TRBJ2-2; weak D call: TRBD1 (5 bases). The CDR3 has 15 amino acids. V dropped 1 base and J dropped 6 bases, with 12 bases sitting between them. CDR1 SGHAT and CDR2 FQNNGV come from the germline V gene. The CDR3 sequence: CASSLGTTKPGELFF. The sequenced CDR3 bases are TGTGCCAGCAGCTTAGGGACAACAAAGCCCGGGGAG.

The DNA read from the CDR3 is TGTGCCAGCAGTGAAAGACTAGTTACGGTCGAG. Translation gives CASSERLVTVE. The whole CDR3 region reads CASSERLVTVEQYF. V gene TRBV2 combines with J gene TRBJ2-7; D might be TRBD2 (6 bases). The CDR3 end is not reached by the read, which stops 3 residues before it; the germline J gene fills it in. V lost 2 bases, J lost 6 bases, and 14 bases lay in between. The CDR3 is made up of 14 amino acids. From germline, CDR1 is SNHLY and CDR2 FYNNEI.

In regard to this clone: The read is 3 residues too short to cover the CDR3 end, so that end is filled in from the germline J gene. The V and J genes are TRBV7-9 and TRBJ2-1, with 11 bases lining up with TRBD2. The length of the CDR3 is 14 residues. Germline values: CDR1 SEHNR, CDR2 FQNEAQ (reference sequence). The V segment lost 6 bases and the J segment 4 bases; nucleotides outside the gene matches: 2. The CDR3 spells CASSRLAGYNEQFF. CDR3 DNA (partial): TGTGCCAGCAGTCGACTAGCGGGGTACAATGAG. Filled out from reference TRBV7-9 and TRBJ2-1, the complete variable domain reads DTGVSQNPRHKITKRGQNVTFRCDPISEHNRLYWYRQTLGQGPEFLTYFQNEAQLEKSRLLSDRFSAERPKGSFSTLEIQRTEQGDSAMYLCASSRLAGYNEQFFGPGTRLTVL.

As concerns this clone: The sequence runs out 3 residues before the end of the CDR3; the remainder is reconstructed from the germline J gene. The gene calls are TRBV6-1 and TRBJ1-6, with TRBD1 as a possible D gene (5 bases). The CDR3 sequence is 15 residues long. CDR1 and CDR2 from the germline V gene are MNHNS and SASEGT. The sequenced part of the CDR3 DNA is TGTGCCAGCAGTGAAAATGAGGGGCTGGTTGGGCCC. The encoded protein is CASSENEGLVGP. The whole CDR3 region reads CASSENEGLVGPLHF.

CDR3 DNA, as far as it was read: TGTGCCAGTAGTATCCGGGGGTTCGGAGAAAAA. This gives the protein CASSIRGFGEK. The complete CDR3 sequence is CASSIRGFGEKLFF. The genes are TRBV19 and TRBJ1-4; D is perhaps TRBD1 (5 bases). The read gets to within 3 residues of the CDR3 end, and the germline J gene fills in the rest. CDR1 LNHDA and CDR2 SQIVND come from the germline V gene (reference sequence). Trimming took off 3 bases at V and 8 bases at J, with 13 bases between the two ends. The CDR3 has 14 amino acids.

As for this clone: The CDR3 end lies 3 residues beyond the end of the read and is filled in from the germline J gene. The chain joins TRBV7-2 to TRBJ1-1; D not certain. The V end lost 6 bases, the J end lost 0 bases, and 8 bases lay between the germline ends. Germline CDR1 is SGHTA and CDR2 is FQGNSA. The CDR3 runs 13 residues. The CDR3 region is CASSHSMNTEAFF. CDR3 bases read: TGTGCCAGCAGTCACAGCATGAACACTGAA.

For this clone: From the germline J gene comes the end of the CDR3, since the read stops 3 residues before it. This chain joins TRBV6-1 and TRBJ1-1; D is ambiguous. The CDR3 contains 14 residues. The V end lost 1 base, the J end lost 3 bases, and 9 bases lay between the germline ends. CDR1 and CDR2 from the germline V gene are MNHNS and SASEGT. The chain's CDR3 is CASSEDLRDTEAFF. The DNA read from the CDR3 is TGTGCCAGCAGTGAAGATCTAAGGGACACTGAA.

Notes on this clone: The sequenced fragment ends 3 residues before the CDR3 boundary, so the rest is inferred from the germline J gene. V and J are TRBV6-2 or TRBV6-3 and TRBJ1-6, with D perhaps matching TRBD1 (6 bases). Trimming pared 6 bases from V and 7 bases from J, leaving 13 bases between. The CDR3 extends over 14 amino acids. Germline V gene sequence: CDR1 MNHEY, CDR2 SVGEGT. The CDR3 DNA, read in part, is TGTGCCAGCAGCTTCAGGGGCGACAATTCACCC. Amino acids: CASSFRGDNSP. The whole CDR3 region reads CASSFRGDNSPLHF.

Remarks on this clone: The read stops 3 residues short of the end of the CDR3; the missing end is completed from the germline J gene. The J gene is TRBJ2-1, the V gene TRBV7-9; unclear D gene. V shed 4 bases and J shed 8 bases, with 9 bases lying between them. There are 12 residues in the CDR3. From germline, CDR1 is SEHNR and CDR2 FQNEAQ (reference sequence). CDR3 sequence: CASSSIKDEQFF. The part of the CDR3 DNA that was read is TGTGCCAGCAGCTCGATTAAGGATGAG.

In the case of this clone: The CDR3 extends 3 residues past the end of the read, so its final part is completed from the germline J gene. This rearrangement joins TRBV5-4 to TRBJ1-1; tentatively, D is TRBD1 (5 bases). Trimming removed 0 bases from V and 6 bases from J, with 15 bases in between. The CDR3 sequence is 15 residues long. CDR1 is SGHNT, CDR2 YYREEE, per germline (reference sequence). The sequenced CDR3 bases are TGTGCCAGCAGCTTGGATATGGGGGGGAGCGCTGAA. Translating gives CASSLDMGGSAE. The complete CDR3 protein is CASSLDMGGSAEAFF. The entire variable domain, with the rest obtained from reference TRBV5-4 and TRBJ1-1, is as follows: ETGVTQSPTHLIKTRGQQVTLRCSSQSGHNTVSWYQQALGQGPQFIFQYYREEENGRGNFPPRFSGLQFPNYSSELNVNALELDDSALYLCASSLDMGGSAEAFFGQGTRLTVV.

As concerns this clone: The read is 3 residues too short to cover the CDR3 end, so that end is filled in from the germline J gene. The J gene is TRBJ2-2, the V gene TRBV10-3, with D possibly matching TRBD1 (5 bases). Germline V CDR1 and CDR2: ENHRY, SYGVKD. V was pared by 0 bases and J by 2 bases, with 10 bases between. The CDR3 consists of 16 residues. CDR3 bases read: TGTGCCATCAGTGAGTCACTTGGGGCTAACACCGGGGAG. It is translated as CAISESLGANTGE. The whole CDR3 region reads CAISESLGANTGELFF.

With respect to this clone: The read is 3 residues too short to cover the CDR3 end, so that end is filled in from the germline J gene. This chain joins TRBV6-1 and TRBJ2-5; 12 bases are a match to TRBD2. Trimming took 4 bases from V and 4 from J; bases not matched to a gene: 4. CDR3 size: 15 residues. Per germline, CDR1 MNHNS and CDR2 SASEGT. The CDR3 DNA, read in part, is TGTGCCAGCAGTGGGCTAGCGGGGGGGAGAGAGACC. It encodes CASSGLAGGRET. The full CDR3 sequence reads CASSGLAGGRETQYF.

About this clone itself: From the germline J gene comes the end of the CDR3, since the read stops 3 residues before it. The chain is built from TRBV19 and TRBJ1-5, with a possible D match to TRBD1 (6 bases). The germline V and J ends were trimmed by 6 bases and 6 bases, with 15 bases remaining between them. The CDR3 is 14 amino acids. Per germline, CDR1 LNHDA and CDR2 SQIVND (reference sequence). CDR3 DNA (partial): TGTGCCAGTAGGGACACCAGGGGCTTTCAGCCC. This codes for CASRDTRGFQP. The full CDR3 sequence reads CASRDTRGFQPQHF.

As for this clone: The observed sequence ends 3 residues before the CDR3 terminus, with the missing tail filled in from the germline J gene. The chain has TRBV5-1 and TRBJ2-3; 9 bases match TRBD2. Losses at the gene ends were 2 bases for V and 0 bases for J; bases not matched to a gene: 1. The germline V gene encodes CDR1 SGHRS and CDR2 YFSETQ. The CDR3 runs to 15 residues. Partial CDR3 DNA: TGCGCCAGCAGCTTAGCGGGGGGAAGCACAGATACG. Its protein is CASSLAGGSTDT. The complete CDR3 protein is CASSLAGGSTDTQYF.

A note on this clone: The DNA ends 3 residues before the CDR3 does, and the rest of the CDR3 is filled in from the germline J gene. The chain links TRBV2 to TRBJ1-1; maybe TRBD1 (5 bases). V was shortened by 2 bases and J by 0 bases, with 10 bases between the two germline ends. The CDR3 covers 15 residues. Looked up from germline, CDR1 is SNHLY and CDR2 is FYNNEI. CDR3 loop: CASSEQGIMNTEAFF. The covered CDR3 bases are TGTGCCAGCAGTGAACAGGGTATAATGAACACTGAA.

A word on this clone: The CDR3 end lies 3 residues beyond the end of the read and is filled in from the germline J gene. The V and J genes are TRBV5-5 and TRBJ2-5, with TRBD1 matching 7 bases. Trimming cost V 5 bases and J 4 bases; bases outside gene matches: 8. This CDR3 spans 14 amino acids. Germline loops: CDR1 SGHKS, CDR2 YYEKEE (reference sequence). This CDR3 reads CASSTDRARETQYF. The CDR3 bases that were read are TGTGCCAGCAGTACTGACAGGGCCCGAGAGACC.

Regarding this clone: Read coverage stops 3 residues before the CDR3 terminus; the germline J gene supplies the remainder. This rearrangement joins TRBV7-6 to TRBJ2-5; the D gene is possibly TRBD2 (6 bases). CDR1 is SGHVS, CDR2 FNYEAQ, per germline. The CDR3 runs to 16 residues. V was trimmed by 0 bases and J by 1 base, leaving 12 bases between them. This chain's CDR3 is CASSLATRGIQETQYF. Incomplete CDR3 DNA: TGTGCCAGCAGCTTAGCTACTCGGGGGATCCAAGAGACC.

The CDR3 bases that were read are TGCAGTGCCCCCCCGGGGGTTATTACTGAA. It yields the protein CSAPPGVITE. The full CDR3 protein reads CSAPPGVITEAFF. This chain links TRBV20-1 with TRBJ1-1; the D gene is possibly TRBD1 (5 bases). Sequencing ends 3 residues short of the CDR3 end; the germline J gene provides the rest. Germline V gene data show CDR1 as DFQATT and CDR2 as SNEGSKA (reference sequence). Trimming pared 6 bases from V and 5 bases from J, leaving 16 bases between. The CDR3 extends over 13 amino acids.

A word on this clone: The sequence runs out 3 residues before the end of the CDR3; the remainder is reconstructed from the germline J gene. The V gene is TRBV7-3, the J gene TRBJ2-2; 10 bases map to TRBD2. Germline V CDR1 and CDR2: SGHTA, FQGTGA. CDR3 length: 16 residues. The V and J ends lost 3 bases and 1 base, in that order; junction bases with no gene match: 2. This CDR3 reads CASSFSSGGNTGELFF. Incomplete CDR3 DNA: TGTGCCAGCAGCTTCTCTAGCGGGGGGAACACCGGGGAG.